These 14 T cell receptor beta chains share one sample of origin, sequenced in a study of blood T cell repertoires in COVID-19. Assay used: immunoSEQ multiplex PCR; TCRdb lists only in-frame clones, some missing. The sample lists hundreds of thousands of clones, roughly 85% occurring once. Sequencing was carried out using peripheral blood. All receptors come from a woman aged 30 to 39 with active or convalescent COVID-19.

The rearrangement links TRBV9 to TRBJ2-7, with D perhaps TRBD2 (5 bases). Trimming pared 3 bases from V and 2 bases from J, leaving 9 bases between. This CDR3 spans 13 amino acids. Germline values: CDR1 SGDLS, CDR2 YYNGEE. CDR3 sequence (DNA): TGTGCCAGCAGCGGAGGGTGGGCCTACGAGCAGTACTTC. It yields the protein CASSGGWAYEQYF.

For the CDR3, the DNA is TGTGCCAGCCGGGAGGCGGGAATGAACACCGGGGAGCTGTTTTTT. Its translation is CASREAGMNTGELFF. The rearrangement joins TRBV5-8 to TRBJ2-2; 7 nucleotides line up with TRBD2. The CDR3 sequence is 15 residues long. Germline V CDR1 and CDR2: SGHTS, YDEGEE. The trim removed 7 bases at V and 1 base at J, leaving 7 bases unmatched.

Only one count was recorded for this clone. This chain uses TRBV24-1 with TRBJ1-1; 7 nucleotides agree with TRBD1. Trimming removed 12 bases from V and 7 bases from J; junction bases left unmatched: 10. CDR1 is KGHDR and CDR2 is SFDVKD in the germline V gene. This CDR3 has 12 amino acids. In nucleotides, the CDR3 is TGTGCCCCTCGACAGGGACGAGGTGAAGCTTTCTTT. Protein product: CAPRQGRGEAFF.

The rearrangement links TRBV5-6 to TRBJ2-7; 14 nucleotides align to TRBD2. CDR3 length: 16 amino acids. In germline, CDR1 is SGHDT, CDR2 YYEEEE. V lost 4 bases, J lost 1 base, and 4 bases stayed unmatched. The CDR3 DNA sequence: TGTGCCAGCAGCACGGGACTAGCGGGGGCTTCCTACGAGCAGTACTTC. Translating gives CASSTGLAGASYEQYF.

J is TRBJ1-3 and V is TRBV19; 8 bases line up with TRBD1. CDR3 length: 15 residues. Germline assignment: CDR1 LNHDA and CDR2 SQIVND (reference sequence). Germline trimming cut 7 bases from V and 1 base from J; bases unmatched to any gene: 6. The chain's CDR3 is CASTPRDRSGNTIYF. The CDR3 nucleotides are TGTGCCAGTACCCCACGGGACAGGTCTGGAAACACCATATATTTT.

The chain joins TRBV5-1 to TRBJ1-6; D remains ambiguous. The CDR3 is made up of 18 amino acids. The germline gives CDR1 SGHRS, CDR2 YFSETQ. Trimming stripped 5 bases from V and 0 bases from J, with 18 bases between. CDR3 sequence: CASRDGEGKVSYNSPLHF. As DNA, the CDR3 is TGCGCCAGCAGGGACGGAGAGGGTAAAGTCTCCTATAATTCACCCCTCCACTTT. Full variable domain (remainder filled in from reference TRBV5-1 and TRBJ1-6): KAGVTQTPRYLIKTRGQQVTLSCSPISGHRSVSWYQQTPGQGLQFLFEYFSETQRNKGNFPGRFSGRQFSNSRSEMNVSTLELGDSALYLCASRDGEGKVSYNSPLHFGNGTRLTVT.

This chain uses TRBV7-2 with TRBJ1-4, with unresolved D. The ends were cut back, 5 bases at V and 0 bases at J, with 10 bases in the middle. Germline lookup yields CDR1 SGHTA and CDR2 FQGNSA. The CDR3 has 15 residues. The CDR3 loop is CASSQGGPTNEKLFF. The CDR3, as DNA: TGTGCCAGCAGCCAAGGAGGACCAACTAATGAAAAACTGTTTTTT.

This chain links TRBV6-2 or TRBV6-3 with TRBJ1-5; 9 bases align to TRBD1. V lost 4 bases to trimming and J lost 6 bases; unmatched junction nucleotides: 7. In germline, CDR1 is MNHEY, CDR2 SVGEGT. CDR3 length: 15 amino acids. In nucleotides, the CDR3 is TGTGCCAGCAGTTCCGGACAGGGGAAGAGTCAGCCCCAGCATTTT. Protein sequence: CASSSGQGKSQPQHF.

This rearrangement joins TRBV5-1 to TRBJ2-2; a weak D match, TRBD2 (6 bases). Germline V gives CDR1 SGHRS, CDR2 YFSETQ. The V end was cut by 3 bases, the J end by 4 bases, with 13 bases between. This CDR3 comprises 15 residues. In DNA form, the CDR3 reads TGCGCCAGCAGCTCCGTTGGGACTTCCACCGGGGAGCTGTTTTTT. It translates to CASSSVGTSTGELFF.

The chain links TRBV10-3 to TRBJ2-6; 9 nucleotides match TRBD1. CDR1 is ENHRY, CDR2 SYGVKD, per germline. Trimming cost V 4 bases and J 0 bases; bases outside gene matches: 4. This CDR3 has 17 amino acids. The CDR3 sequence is CAISGTGAVSGANVLTF. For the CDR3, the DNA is TGTGCCATCAGTGGGACAGGGGCCGTCTCTGGGGCCAACGTCCTGACTTTC.

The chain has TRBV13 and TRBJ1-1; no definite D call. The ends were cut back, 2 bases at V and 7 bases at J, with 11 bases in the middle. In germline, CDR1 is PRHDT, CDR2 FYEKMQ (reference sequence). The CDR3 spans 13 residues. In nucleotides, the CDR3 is TGTGCCAGCAGCTTACAGCCGGGAGGTGAAGCTTTCTTT. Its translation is CASSLQPGGEAFF.

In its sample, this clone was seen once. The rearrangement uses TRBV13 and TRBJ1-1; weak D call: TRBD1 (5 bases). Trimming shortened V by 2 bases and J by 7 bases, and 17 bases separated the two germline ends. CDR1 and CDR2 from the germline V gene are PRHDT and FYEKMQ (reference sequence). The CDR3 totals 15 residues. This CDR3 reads CASSLIWGRSSEAFF. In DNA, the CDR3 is TGTGCCAGCAGCTTAATTTGGGGGAGGTCGAGTGAAGCTTTCTTT. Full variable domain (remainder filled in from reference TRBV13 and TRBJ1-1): AAGVIQSPRHLIKEKRETATLKCYPIPRHDTVYWYQQGPGQDPQFLISFYEKMQSDKGSIPDRFSAQQFSDYHSELNMSSLELGDSALYFCASSLIWGRSSEAFFGQGTRLTVV.

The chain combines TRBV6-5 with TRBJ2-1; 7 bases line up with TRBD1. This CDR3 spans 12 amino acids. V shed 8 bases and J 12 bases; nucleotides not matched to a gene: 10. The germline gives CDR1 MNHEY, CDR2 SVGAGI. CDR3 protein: CASSGTVFLQFF. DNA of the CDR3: TGTGCCAGCTCCGGGACAGTTTTTTTGCAGTTCTTC.

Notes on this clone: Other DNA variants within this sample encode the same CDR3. The chain's CDR3 is CASSLQGGYGYTF. In nucleotides, the CDR3 is TGTGCCAGCAGTTTGCAGGGGGGCTATGGCTACACCTTC. The gene calls are TRBV27 and TRBJ1-2; TRBD1 matches 7 bases. V lost 3 bases, J lost 4 bases, and 2 bases stayed unmatched. Germline CDR1 MNHEY, CDR2 SMNVEV (reference sequence). CDR3 length equals 13 residues.